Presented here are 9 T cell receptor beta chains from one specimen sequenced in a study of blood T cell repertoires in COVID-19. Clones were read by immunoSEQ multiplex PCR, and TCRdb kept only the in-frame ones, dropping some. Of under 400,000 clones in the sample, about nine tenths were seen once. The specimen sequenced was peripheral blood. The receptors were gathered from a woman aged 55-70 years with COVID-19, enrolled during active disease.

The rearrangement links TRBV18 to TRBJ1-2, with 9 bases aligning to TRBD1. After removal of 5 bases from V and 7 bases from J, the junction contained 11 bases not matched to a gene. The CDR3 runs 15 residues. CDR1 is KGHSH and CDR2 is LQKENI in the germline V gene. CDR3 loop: CASSSLGTGRTGYTF. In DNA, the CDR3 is TGTGCCAGCTCATCTCTTGGGACAGGGCGGACTGGCTACACCTTC. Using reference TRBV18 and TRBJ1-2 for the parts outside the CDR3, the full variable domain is NAGVMQNPRHLVRRRGQEARLRCSPMKGHSHVYWYRQLPEEGLKFMVYLQKENIIDESGMPKERFSAEFPKEGPSILRIQQVVRGDSAAYFCASSSLGTGRTGYTFGSGTRLTVV.

CDR3 DNA sequence: TGTGCCAGTAGTAAAGGACAGGGGGCGTATGGCTACACCTTC. Amino acids: CASSKGQGAYGYTF. The chain has TRBV19 and TRBJ1-2; 11 nucleotides agree with TRBD1. The germline gives CDR1 LNHDA, CDR2 SQIVND (reference sequence). After removal of 4 bases from V and 5 bases from J, the junction contained 3 bases not matched to a gene. The CDR3 loop spans 14 amino acids.

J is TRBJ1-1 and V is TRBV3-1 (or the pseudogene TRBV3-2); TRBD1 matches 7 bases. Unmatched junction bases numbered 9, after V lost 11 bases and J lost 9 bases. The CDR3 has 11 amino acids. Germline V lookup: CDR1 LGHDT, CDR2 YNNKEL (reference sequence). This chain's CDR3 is CASEGGEKAFF. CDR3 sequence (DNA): TGTGCCTCCGAAGGGGGCGAGAAAGCTTTCTTT.

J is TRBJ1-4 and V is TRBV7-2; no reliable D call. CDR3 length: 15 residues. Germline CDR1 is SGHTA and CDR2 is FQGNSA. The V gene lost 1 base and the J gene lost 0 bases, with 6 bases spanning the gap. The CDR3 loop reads CASSLEAATNEKLFF. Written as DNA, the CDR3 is TGTGCCAGCAGCTTAGAGGCGGCAACTAATGAAAAACTGTTTTTT.

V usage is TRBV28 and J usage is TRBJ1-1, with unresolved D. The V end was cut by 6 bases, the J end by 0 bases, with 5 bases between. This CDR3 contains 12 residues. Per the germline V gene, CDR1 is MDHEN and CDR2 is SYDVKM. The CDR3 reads CASRTMNTEAFF. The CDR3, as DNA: TGTGCCAGCAGGACAATGAACACTGAAGCTTTCTTT.

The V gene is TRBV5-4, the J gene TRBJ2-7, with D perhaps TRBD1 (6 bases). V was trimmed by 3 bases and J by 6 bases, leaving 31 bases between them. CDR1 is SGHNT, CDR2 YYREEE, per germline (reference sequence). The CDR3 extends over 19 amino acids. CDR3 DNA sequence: TGTGCCAGCAGCTGGGGAATTGAATGGACCGACGCAGGGGCGGGCGAGCAGTACTTC. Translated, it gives CASSWGIEWTDAGAGEQYF.

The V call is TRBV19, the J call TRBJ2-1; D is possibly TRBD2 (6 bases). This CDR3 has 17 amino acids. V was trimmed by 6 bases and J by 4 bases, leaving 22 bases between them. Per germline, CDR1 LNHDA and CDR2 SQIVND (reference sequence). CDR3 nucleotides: TGTGCCAGTAGGGGGGGTAGCGGCTACGCGGGATACAATGAGCAGTTCTTC. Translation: CASRGGSGYAGYNEQFF.

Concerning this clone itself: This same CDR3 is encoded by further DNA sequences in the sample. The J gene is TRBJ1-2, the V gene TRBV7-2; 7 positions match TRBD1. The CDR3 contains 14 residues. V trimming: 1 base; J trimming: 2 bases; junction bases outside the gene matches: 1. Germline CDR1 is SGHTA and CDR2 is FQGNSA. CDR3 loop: CASSLDRGNYGYTF. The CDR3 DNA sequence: TGTGCCAGCAGCTTAGACAGGGGAAACTATGGCTACACCTTC.

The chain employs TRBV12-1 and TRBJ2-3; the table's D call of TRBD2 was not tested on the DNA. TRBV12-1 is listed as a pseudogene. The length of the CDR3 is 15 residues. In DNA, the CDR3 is TGTGCCAGCAGCACCGGACTAGAGGGAACAGATACGCAGTATTTT. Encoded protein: CASSTGLEGTDTQYF.